Presented here are 26 T cell receptor beta chains from one specimen sequenced in a study of cytomegalovirus exposure and HLA in healthy donors. Primers for the PCR totalled 60 Vbeta and 13 Jbeta. The table came from immunoSEQ multiplex PCR; TCRdb's copy has only in-frame clones and leaves some out. This table has around 220,000 clones, 83% appearing once. The specimen sequenced was PBMCs. These receptors were obtained from a girl aged 10-17 years in good health and CMV-seronegative.

The chain combines TRBV7-2 with TRBJ2-7; D not certain. Trimming stripped 4 bases from V and 6 bases from J, with 16 bases between. This CDR3 region has 14 residues. Per germline, CDR1 SGHTA and CDR2 FQGNSA. The CDR3 is CASSSYNPRSEQYF. In nucleotides, the CDR3 is TGTGCCAGCAGCTCGTATAATCCCCGTAGCGAGCAGTACTTC.

The rearrangement links TRBV7-9 to TRBJ2-7; D possibly corresponds to TRBD2 (6 bases). V shed 3 bases and J shed 5 bases, with 8 bases lying between them. This CDR3 has 12 amino acids. Per the germline V gene, CDR1 is SEHNR and CDR2 is FQNEAQ (reference sequence). The CDR3 DNA reads as TGTGCCAGCAGCTTCCGGAGGGACGAGCAGTACTTC. This sequence encodes CASSFRRDEQYF.

The rearrangement uses TRBV7-2 and TRBJ1-2; 9 nucleotides agree with TRBD1. In germline, CDR1 is SGHTA, CDR2 FQGNSA. CDR3 size: 14 residues. Germline trimming cut 4 bases from V and 6 bases from J; bases unmatched to any gene: 6. The CDR3 bases are TGTGCCAGCAGCTGGGGACAGGGATCGAATGGCTACACCTTC. Translating gives CASSWGQGSNGYTF.

The chain links TRBV7-9 to TRBJ2-7, with D maybe TRBD2 (5 bases). Germline CDR1 SEHNR, CDR2 FQNEAQ (reference sequence). V gave up 5 bases and J gave up 5 bases, with 13 bases separating them. This CDR3 region has 13 residues. CDR3 in DNA: TGTGCCAGCAGCCCCTTAGACGGGAACGAGCAGTACTTC. As protein: CASSPLDGNEQYF.

V gene TRBV5-6 combines with J gene TRBJ2-4, with D tentatively TRBD1 (6 bases). V shed 1 base and J shed 11 bases, with 13 bases lying between them. The CDR3 has 13 residues. CDR1 is SGHDT and CDR2 is YYEEEE in the germline V gene. The CDR3 spells CASSLPGQRLQYF. Here the CDR3 DNA reads TGTGCCAGCAGCTTGCCGGGACAAAGGCTTCAGTACTTC.

This clone appeared a single time. J is TRBJ1-2 and V is TRBV19; D not certain. The germline V and J ends were trimmed by 4 bases and 3 bases, with 15 bases remaining between them. This CDR3 is built from 15 residues. CDR1 is LNHDA, CDR2 SQIVND, per germline (reference sequence). This CDR3 reads CASSTLAEFYYGYTF. For the CDR3, the DNA is TGTGCCAGTAGTACTCTCGCCGAGTTCTACTATGGCTACACCTTC.

The gene calls are TRBV5-1 and TRBJ1-1; D is uncertain. The CDR3 has 13 amino acids. Germline V CDR1 and CDR2: SGHRS, YFSETQ. The V and J ends lost 3 bases and 4 bases respectively, with 10 bases between them. DNA for the CDR3: TGCGCCAGCAGCTCAAGGGAGGGCACTGAAGCTTTCTTT. Translated: CASSSREGTEAFF.

This clone appeared once. The CDR3 DNA is TGTGCCAGCCTGATACAGGGCACCTACGAGCAGTACTTC. This translates into CASLIQGTYEQYF. This chain links TRBV5-4 with TRBJ2-5; perhaps TRBD1 as D (6 bases). The J call may be wrong; the DNA end is better matched by TRBJ2-7. Germline CDR1 reads SGHNT; CDR2 reads YYREEE (reference sequence). The CDR3 totals 13 residues.

V gene TRBV4-1 combines with J gene TRBJ1-4, with unresolved D. V was pared by 4 bases and J by 4 bases, with 13 bases between. Germline V gene lookup returns CDR1 MGHRA and CDR2 YSYEKL. The CDR3 runs 15 residues. CDR3: CASSPLHRFNEKLFF. The CDR3 bases are TGCGCCAGCAGCCCACTCCATAGATTTAATGAAAAACTGTTTTTT.

On this clone itself: This specimen includes other DNA sequences encoding the same CDR3. The chain employs TRBV27 and TRBJ2-7, with TRBD2 matching 7 bases. The V segment lost 7 bases and the J segment 4 bases; nucleotides outside the gene matches: 10. The CDR3 has 14 residues. Per germline, CDR1 MNHEY and CDR2 SMNVEV (reference sequence). CDR3 sequence: CASKRSGGAYEQYF. For the CDR3, the DNA is TGTGCCAGCAAGAGATCGGGGGGAGCTTACGAGCAGTACTTC.

The gene calls are TRBV7-2 and TRBJ1-2; 9 bases fit TRBD1. Unmatched junction bases numbered 14, after V lost 5 bases and J lost 7 bases. The CDR3 spans 16 residues. Germline values: CDR1 SGHTA, CDR2 FQGNSA. CDR3 amino acids: CASSPITPGQGTGYTF. CDR3 nucleotide sequence: TGTGCCAGCAGCCCCATCACTCCGGGACAGGGTACTGGCTACACCTTC.

The chain joins TRBV30 to TRBJ2-1; maybe TRBD2 (5 bases). This CDR3 comprises 15 residues. Germline-derived CDR1 and CDR2 are GTSNPN and SVGIG (reference sequence). V dropped 1 base and J dropped 10 bases, with 20 bases sitting between them. The CDR3 nucleotides read TGTGCCTGGAGTGAGGTCGGGATGATTGGGTCGGAGCAGTTCTTC. Translating it yields CAWSEVGMIGSEQFF.

The V call is TRBV5-6, the J call TRBJ2-1; TRBD1 aligns across 7 bases. Trimming cost V 0 bases and J 5 bases; bases outside gene matches: 5. Germline assignment: CDR1 SGHDT and CDR2 YYEEEE. The CDR3 extends over 15 amino acids. The CDR3 nucleotides are TGTGCCAGCAGCTTGGGGACAGGAATAAACAATGAGCAGTTCTTC. Translation: CASSLGTGINNEQFF. Drawing the rest from reference TRBV5-6 and TRBJ2-1, the complete variable domain is DAGVTQSPTHLIKTRGQQVTLRCSPKSGHDTVSWYQQALGQGPQFIFQYYEEEERQRGNFPDRFSGHQFPNYSSELNVNALLLGDSALYLCASSLGTGINNEQFFGPGTRLTVL.

The chain links TRBV29-1 to TRBJ1-2, with 9 bases matching TRBD1. Germline CDR1 is SQVTM and CDR2 is ANQGSEA. V gave up 7 bases and J gave up 7 bases; unmatched junction bases: 10. There are 13 residues in the CDR3. CDR3 sequence (DNA): TGCAGCGCACCGGGACAGGGAAGTAGTGGCTACACCTTC. It translates to CSAPGQGSSGYTF.

This clone was seen more than once but under ten times. This sequence joins TRBV6-5 and TRBJ1-4; D unresolved. Looked up from germline, CDR1 is MNHEY and CDR2 is SVGAGI. Deletions cut 5 bases from V and 8 bases from J, with 12 bases between. The CDR3 loop spans 13 amino acids. CDR3 in DNA: TGTGCCAGCAGTAAAACGACGCGGGAAAAACTGTTTTTT. Residues: CASSKTTREKLFF.

Here the CDR3 DNA reads TGTGCCAGCAGCCCAGGGACTAGCGGGGAGACCCAGTACTTC. Translated, it gives CASSPGTSGETQYF. The gene calls are TRBV11-2 and TRBJ2-5; 12 bases are shared with TRBD2. CDR3 length equals 14 residues. Germline V gives CDR1 SGHAT, CDR2 FQNNGV. Trimming removed 5 bases from V and 5 bases from J; junction bases left unmatched: 3.

The genes are TRBV5-1 and TRBJ1-4; D is perhaps TRBD1 (6 bases). Trimming left V 4 bases short and J 0 bases short, with 13 bases between. CDR3 size: 16 residues. CDR1 and CDR2 (germline): SGHRS, YFSETQ. CDR3: CASSTGTAATNEKLFF. CDR3 coding DNA: TGCGCCAGCAGCACAGGGACGGCGGCAACTAATGAAAAACTGTTTTTT.

This clone was seen only a few times. The rearrangement uses TRBV28 and TRBJ1-5; perhaps TRBD1 as D (5 bases). The V gene's germline CDR1 is MDHEN and CDR2 SYDVKM. CDR3 size: 15 residues. Trimming removed 1 base from V and 6 bases from J, with 13 bases in between. CDR3 in DNA: TGTGCCAGCAGTTTATCGGGCAGGGATAGTCAGCCCCAGCATTTT. Its protein is CASSLSGRDSQPQHF.

The genes are TRBV7-2 and TRBJ2-1; weak D call: TRBD2 (5 bases). The CDR3 is made up of 12 amino acids. Germline V gene sequence: CDR1 SGHTA, CDR2 FQGNSA. Trimming shortened V by 2 bases and J by 7 bases, and 6 bases separated the two germline ends. The CDR3 region is CASSLLANEQFF. The CDR3 region has the DNA TGTGCCAGCAGCTTACTAGCTAATGAGCAGTTCTTC.

The V and J genes are TRBV27 and TRBJ2-7; 7 bases match TRBD1. The germline CDR1 and CDR2 sequences are MNHEY and SMNVEV (reference sequence). The CDR3 has 13 amino acids. J was trimmed by 7 bases and V by 10 bases; bases with no gene match: 13. CDR3 sequence (DNA): TGTGCCACCCACCCACAGGGGACCACAGAGCAGTACTTC. The encoded protein is CATHPQGTTEQYF.

This chain uses TRBV5-1 with TRBJ2-1; 7 positions agree with TRBD1. Germline V gene sequence: CDR1 SGHRS, CDR2 YFSETQ. Trimming took 3 bases from V and 7 from J; bases not matched to a gene: 7. CDR3 length: 14 amino acids. The CDR3 nucleotides read TGCGCCAGCAGCTACCAGACAGGGAGTAATGAGCAGTTCTTC. This translates into CASSYQTGSNEQFF. The whole variable domain, filled in from reference TRBV5-1 and TRBJ2-1, reads KAGVTQTPRYLIKTRGQQVTLSCSPISGHRSVSWYQQTPGQGLQFLFEYFSETQRNKGNFPGRFSGRQFSNSRSEMNVSTLELGDSALYLCASSYQTGSNEQFFGPGTRLTVL.

V and J are TRBV7-2 and TRBJ1-2; D is possibly TRBD1 (5 bases). The V end lost 5 bases, the J end lost 4 bases, and 14 bases lay between the germline ends. The CDR3 has 14 amino acids. Germline V gene lookup returns CDR1 SGHTA and CDR2 FQGNSA. The CDR3 here is CASSLGGGSYGYTF. The CDR3 coding sequence is TGTGCCAGCAGCCTTGGGGGGGGATCCTATGGCTACACCTTC.

The chain recombines TRBV25-1 with TRBJ1-1; 9 bases are shared with TRBD1. Germline CDR1 is MGHDK and CDR2 is SYGVNS. The CDR3 is 15 amino acids. The ends lost 4 bases at V and 5 bases at J; junction bases unmatched: 8. The CDR3 is CASSASPTGGTEAFF. CDR3 nucleotides: TGTGCCAGCAGTGCCAGCCCGACAGGGGGTACTGAAGCTTTCTTT.

This clone was recorded only once. This sequence joins TRBV27 and TRBJ2-3; D call uncertain. The germline V gene has CDR1 MNHEY and CDR2 SMNVEV (reference sequence). Trimming left V 3 bases short and J 4 bases short, with 8 bases between. This CDR3 is built from 13 residues. CDR3 sequence reads: CASSFVRADTQYF. The DNA of the CDR3 is TGTGCCAGCAGTTTTGTGCGTGCAGATACGCAGTATTTT.

V usage is TRBV19 and J usage is TRBJ2-7, with D maybe TRBD1 (6 bases). Per the germline V gene, CDR1 is LNHDA and CDR2 is SQIVND (reference sequence). The V end was cut by 7 bases, the J end by 2 bases, with 9 bases between. This CDR3 contains 12 residues. In nucleotides, the CDR3 is TGTGCCAGTATGGACAGAGCCTACGAGCAGTACTTC. Protein sequence: CASMDRAYEQYF.

The chain couples TRBV5-6 to TRBJ2-7; D is ambiguous. The CDR3 has 15 residues. Deletions cut 4 bases from V and 3 bases from J, with 17 bases between. Per the germline V gene, CDR1 is SGHDT and CDR2 is YYEEEE. CDR3 DNA sequence: TGTGCCAGCAGCCCTGGTTTGGTCAACAGCTACGAGCAGTACTTC. Amino acids: CASSPGLVNSYEQYF.